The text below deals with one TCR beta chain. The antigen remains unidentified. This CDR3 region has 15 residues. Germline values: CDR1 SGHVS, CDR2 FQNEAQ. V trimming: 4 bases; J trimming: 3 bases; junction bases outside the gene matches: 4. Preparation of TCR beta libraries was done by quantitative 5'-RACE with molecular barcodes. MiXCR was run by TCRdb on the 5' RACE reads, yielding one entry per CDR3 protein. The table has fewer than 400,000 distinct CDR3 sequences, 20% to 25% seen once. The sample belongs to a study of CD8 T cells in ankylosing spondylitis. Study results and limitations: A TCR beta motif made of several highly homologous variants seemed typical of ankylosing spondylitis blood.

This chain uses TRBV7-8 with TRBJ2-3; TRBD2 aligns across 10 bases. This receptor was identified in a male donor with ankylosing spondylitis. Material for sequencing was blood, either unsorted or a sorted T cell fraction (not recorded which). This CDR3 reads CASSYLAGDTDTQYF. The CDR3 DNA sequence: TGTGCCAGCAGCTATCTAGCGGGAGATACAGATACGCAGTATTTT.